This T cell receptor beta chain was sequenced during a study of regulatory T cells in long-lasting Graves disease. Broader study findings: Tissue studied was limited to peripheral blood, excluding thyroid tissue.

Specified time point: newly diagnosed GD, antithyroid drugs for less than 3 months. RNA extracted from PBMCs served as the sequencing template. In its sample, this clonotype was seen many times. Its antigen is unknown. Assembly of TCR beta libraries relied on iRepertoire HTBI primers together with Arm-PCR of CDR3 regions. TCRdb re-derived calls from the multiplex PCR reads in MiXCR, one entry per CDR3 protein. This sample has roughly 420,000 distinct CDR3 sequences, with 11% to 15% found just once. V was pared by 8 bases and J by 6 bases, with 16 bases of the junction left unmatched. This CDR3 is 15 amino acids long. CDR1 is MNHNS and CDR2 is SASEGT in the germline V gene. This sample was shared with a second study, whose subject was T cells in Graves' hyperthyroidism and ophthalmopathy. According to that study: No ophthalmopathy progression within 18 months constituted stable Graves' hyperthyroidism.

V usage is TRBV6-1 and J usage is TRBJ2-7; TRBD1 matches at 7 bases. The source was peripheral blood mononuclear cells (PBMCs), collected at new diagnosis, from a patient treated with antithyroid drugs. The clonotype comes from a woman in her fifties or sixties with Graves disease. CDR3 DNA: TGTGCCAGCTTAGCTCCCACCGGGACAGAGGGCGAGCAGTACTTC. It specifies CASLAPTGTEGEQYF.